This TCR beta chain was found in a study of blood T cells in healthy people across ages. Concerning this clonotype: This may be a read error: a much more frequent sequence differs by one nucleotide.

Next came a second PCR, run for 7 to 11 cycles, which used a sample-barcoded 5' primer along with a J-beta primer mix. TCRdb recomputed calls from the 5' RACE reads with MiXCR, one row per CDR3 protein. The table shows 870,000 or so distinct CDR3 sequences, with 29% occurring only once. The CDR3 is made up of 12 amino acids. V gene TRBV12-3 or TRBV12-4 combines with J gene TRBJ1-2; D is possibly TRBD1 (6 bases). Sequencing was performed on blood. This TCR came from an elderly woman in good health. The CDR3 coding sequence is TGTGTCAGCTGTACAGGGTCCTATGGCTACACCTTC. It translates to CVSCTGSYGYTF.